The next 3 T cell receptor beta chains were all read from a single sample in a study of identifying expanded T cells in peripheral blood. Data came from immunoSEQ multiplex PCR; TCRdb stores just in-frame clones and leaves some out. Among tens of thousands of clones listed, approximately 80% were seen once. The sequencing sample was made of blood. The receptors come from a person aged 18-70 years in good health.

V and J are TRBV12-5 and TRBJ2-1; 11 nucleotides agree with TRBD2. This CDR3 has 14 amino acids. V gave up 6 bases and J gave up 6 bases; unmatched junction bases: 4. Looked up from germline, CDR1 is LGHNT and CDR2 is FRNRAP. The CDR3 DNA reads TGTGCTAGTGGCCGCCTAGCGGGAGGCAATGAGCAGTTCTTC. Amino acids: CASGRLAGGNEQFF.

In nucleotides, the CDR3 is TGTGCCAGCAGCCAAGCGGGAAGTGGTGTCTATGGCTACACCTTC. Amino acid sequence: CASSQAGSGVYGYTF. The chain uses TRBV14 and TRBJ1-2; unclear D gene. The CDR3 runs 15 residues. CDR1 and CDR2 from the germline V gene are SGHDN and FVKESK. Trimming removed 1 base from V and 4 bases from J, with 13 bases in between.

The CDR3 region has the DNA TGTGCCAGCAGTGAATCAAGGGAGGATGAGCAGTTCTTC. It specifies CASSESREDEQFF. The chain is built from TRBV25-1 and TRBJ2-1; possibly TRBD2 for D (6 bases). Germline V gene data show CDR1 as MGHDK and CDR2 as SYGVNS. This CDR3 spans 13 amino acids. V lost 1 base and J lost 8, with 9 bases in between.